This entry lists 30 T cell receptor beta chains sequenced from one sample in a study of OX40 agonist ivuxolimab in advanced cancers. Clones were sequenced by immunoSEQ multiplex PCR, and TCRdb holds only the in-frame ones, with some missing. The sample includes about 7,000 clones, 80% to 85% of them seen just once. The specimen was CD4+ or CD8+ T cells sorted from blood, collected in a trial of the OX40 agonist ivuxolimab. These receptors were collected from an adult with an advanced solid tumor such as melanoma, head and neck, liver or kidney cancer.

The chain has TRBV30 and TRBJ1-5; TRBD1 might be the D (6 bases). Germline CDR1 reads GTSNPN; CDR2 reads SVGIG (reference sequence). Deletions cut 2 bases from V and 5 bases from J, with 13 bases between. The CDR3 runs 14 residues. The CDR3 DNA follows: TGTGCCTGGAGTAGTGGGGCAGGGGATCAGCCCCAGCATTTT. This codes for CAWSSGAGDQPQHF.

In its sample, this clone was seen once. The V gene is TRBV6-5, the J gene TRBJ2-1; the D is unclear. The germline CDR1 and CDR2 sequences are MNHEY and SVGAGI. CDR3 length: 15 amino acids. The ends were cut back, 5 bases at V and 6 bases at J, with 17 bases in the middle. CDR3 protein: CASSAQVGRPNEQFF. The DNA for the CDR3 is TGTGCCAGCAGTGCCCAGGTTGGCAGGCCCAATGAGCAGTTCTTC.

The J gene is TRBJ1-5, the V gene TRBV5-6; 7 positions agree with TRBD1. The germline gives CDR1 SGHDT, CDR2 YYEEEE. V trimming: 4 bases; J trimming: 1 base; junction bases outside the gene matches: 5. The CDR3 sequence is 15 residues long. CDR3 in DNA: TGTGCCAGCAGCGTGGGAGGGGGCAGCAATCAGCCCCAGCATTTT. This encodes CASSVGGGSNQPQHF.

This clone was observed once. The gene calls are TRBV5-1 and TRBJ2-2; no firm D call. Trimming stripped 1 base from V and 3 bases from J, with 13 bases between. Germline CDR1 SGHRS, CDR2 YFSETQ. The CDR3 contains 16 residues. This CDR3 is CASSLYYDRDTGELFF. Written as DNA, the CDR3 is TGCGCCAGCAGCTTGTATTATGATCGCGACACCGGGGAGCTGTTTTTT. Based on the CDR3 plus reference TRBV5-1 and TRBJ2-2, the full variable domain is KAGVTQTPRYLIKTRGQQVTLSCSPISGHRSVSWYQQTPGQGLQFLFEYFSETQRNKGNFPGRFSGRQFSNSRSEMNVSTLELGDSALYLCASSLYYDRDTGELFFGEGSRLTVL.

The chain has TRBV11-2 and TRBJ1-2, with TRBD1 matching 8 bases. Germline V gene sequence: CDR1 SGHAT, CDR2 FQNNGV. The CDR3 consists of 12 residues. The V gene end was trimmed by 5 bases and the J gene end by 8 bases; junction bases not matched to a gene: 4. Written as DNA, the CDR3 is TGTGCCAGCAGCCCAGACAGGGGAGGCTACACCTTC. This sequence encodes CASSPDRGGYTF.

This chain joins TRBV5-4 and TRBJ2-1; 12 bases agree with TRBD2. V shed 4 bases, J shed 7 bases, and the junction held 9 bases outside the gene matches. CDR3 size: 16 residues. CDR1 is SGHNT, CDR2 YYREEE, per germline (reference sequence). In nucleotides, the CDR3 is TGTGCCAGCAGCCCGATGACTAGCGGGGGCTCGAATGAGCAGTTCTTC. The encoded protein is CASSPMTSGGSNEQFF.

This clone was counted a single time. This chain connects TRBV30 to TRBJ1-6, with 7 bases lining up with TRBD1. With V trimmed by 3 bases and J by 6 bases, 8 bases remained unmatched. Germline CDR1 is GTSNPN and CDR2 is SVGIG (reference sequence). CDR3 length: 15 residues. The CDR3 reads CAWRQQGYGNSPLHF. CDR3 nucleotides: TGTGCCTGGAGACAACAGGGGTATGGTAATTCACCCCTCCACTTT.

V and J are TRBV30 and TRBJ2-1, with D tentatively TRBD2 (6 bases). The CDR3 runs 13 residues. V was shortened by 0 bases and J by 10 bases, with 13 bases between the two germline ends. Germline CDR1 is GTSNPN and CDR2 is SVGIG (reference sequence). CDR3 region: CAWSVGVAGEQFF. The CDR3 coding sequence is TGTGCCTGGAGTGTCGGGGTGGCGGGGGAGCAGTTCTTC.

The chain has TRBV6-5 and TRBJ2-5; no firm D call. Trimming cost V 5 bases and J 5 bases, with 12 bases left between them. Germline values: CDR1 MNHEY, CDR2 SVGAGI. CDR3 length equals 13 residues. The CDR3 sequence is CASSPDSGETQYF. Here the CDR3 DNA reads TGTGCCAGCAGTCCCGACTCCGGGGAGACCCAGTACTTC.

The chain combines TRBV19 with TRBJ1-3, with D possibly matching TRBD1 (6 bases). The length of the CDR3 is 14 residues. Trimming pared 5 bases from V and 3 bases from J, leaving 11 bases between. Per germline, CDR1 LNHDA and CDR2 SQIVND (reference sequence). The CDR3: CASSYGQFGNTIYF. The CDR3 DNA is TGTGCCAGTAGTTACGGACAGTTTGGAAACACCATATATTTT.

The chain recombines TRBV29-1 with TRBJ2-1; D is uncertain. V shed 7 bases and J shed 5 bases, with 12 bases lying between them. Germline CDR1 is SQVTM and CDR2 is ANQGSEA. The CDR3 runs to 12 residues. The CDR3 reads CSAVAVDNEQFF. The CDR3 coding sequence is TGCAGCGCCGTTGCGGTGGACAATGAGCAGTTCTTC.

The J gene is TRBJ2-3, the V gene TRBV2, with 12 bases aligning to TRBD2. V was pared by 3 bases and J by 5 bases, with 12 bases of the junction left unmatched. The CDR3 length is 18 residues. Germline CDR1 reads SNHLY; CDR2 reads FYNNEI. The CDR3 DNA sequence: TGTGCCAGCAGTGATTTCCCGGCTAGCGGGGGGGCGGAAGATACGCAGTATTTT. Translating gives CASSDFPASGGAEDTQYF.

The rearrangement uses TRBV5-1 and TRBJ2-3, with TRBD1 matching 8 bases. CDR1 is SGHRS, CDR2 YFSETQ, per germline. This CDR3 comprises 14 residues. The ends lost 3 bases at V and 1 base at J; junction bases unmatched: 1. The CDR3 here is CASSSTGGTDTQYF. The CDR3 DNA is TGCGCCAGCAGCTCGACAGGGGGCACAGATACGCAGTATTTT.

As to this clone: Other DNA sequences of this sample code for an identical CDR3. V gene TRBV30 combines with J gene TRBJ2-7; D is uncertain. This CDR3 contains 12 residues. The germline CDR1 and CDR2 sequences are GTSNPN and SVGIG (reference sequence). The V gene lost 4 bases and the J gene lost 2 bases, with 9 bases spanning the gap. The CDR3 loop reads CAWNARPYEQYF. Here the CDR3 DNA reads TGTGCCTGGAACGCCAGACCCTACGAGCAGTACTTC.

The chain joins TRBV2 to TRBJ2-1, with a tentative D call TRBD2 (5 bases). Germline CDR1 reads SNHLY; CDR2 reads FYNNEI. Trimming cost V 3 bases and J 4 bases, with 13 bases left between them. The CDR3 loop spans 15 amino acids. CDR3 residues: CASSDTRSPYNEQFF. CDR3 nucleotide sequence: TGTGCCAGCAGTGATACTAGGTCCCCTTACAATGAGCAGTTCTTC.

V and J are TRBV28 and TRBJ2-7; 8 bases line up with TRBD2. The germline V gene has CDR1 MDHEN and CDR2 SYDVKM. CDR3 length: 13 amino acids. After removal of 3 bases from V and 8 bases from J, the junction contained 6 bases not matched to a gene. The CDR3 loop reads CASSFFGGEQQYF. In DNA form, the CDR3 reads TGTGCCAGCAGTTTTTTCGGGGGGGAGCAGCAGTACTTC. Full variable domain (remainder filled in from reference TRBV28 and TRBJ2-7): DVKVTQSSRYLVKRTGEKVFLECVQDMDHENMFWYRQDPGLGLRLIYFSYDVKMKEKGDIPEGYSVSREKKERFSLILESASTNQTSMYLCASSFFGGEQQYFGPGTRLTVT.

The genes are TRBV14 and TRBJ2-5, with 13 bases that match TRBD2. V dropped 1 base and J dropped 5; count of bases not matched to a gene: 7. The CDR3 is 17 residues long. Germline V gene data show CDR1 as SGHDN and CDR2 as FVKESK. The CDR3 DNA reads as TGTGCCAGCAGCCAAGCCCCGGGACTAGCGGGGTGGGAGACCCAGTACTTC. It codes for CASSQAPGLAGWETQYF. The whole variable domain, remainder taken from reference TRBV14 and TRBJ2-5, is EAGVTQFPSHSVIEKGQTVTLRCDPISGHDNLYWYRRVMGKEIKFLLHFVKESKQDESGMPNNRFLAERTGGTYSTLKVQPAELEDSGVYFCASSQAPGLAGWETQYFGPGTRLLVL.

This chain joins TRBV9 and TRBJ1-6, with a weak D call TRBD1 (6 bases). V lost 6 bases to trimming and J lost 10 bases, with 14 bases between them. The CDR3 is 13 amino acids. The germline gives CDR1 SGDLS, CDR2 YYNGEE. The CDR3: CASTDSALSPLHF. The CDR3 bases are TGTGCCAGCACGGACAGCGCTTTGTCACCCCTCCACTTT.

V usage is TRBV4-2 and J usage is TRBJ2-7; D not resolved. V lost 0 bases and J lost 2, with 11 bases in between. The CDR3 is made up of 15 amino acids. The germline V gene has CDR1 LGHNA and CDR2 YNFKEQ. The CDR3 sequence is CASSQEYTQAYEQYF. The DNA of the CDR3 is TGTGCCAGCAGCCAAGAATATACACAAGCCTACGAGCAGTACTTC.

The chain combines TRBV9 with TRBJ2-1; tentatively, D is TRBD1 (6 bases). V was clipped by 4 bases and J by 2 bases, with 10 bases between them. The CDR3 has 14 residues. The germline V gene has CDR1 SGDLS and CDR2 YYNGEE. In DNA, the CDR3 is TGTGCCAGCAGCCCGGGGACACCCTACAATGAGCAGTTCTTC. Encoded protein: CASSPGTPYNEQFF.

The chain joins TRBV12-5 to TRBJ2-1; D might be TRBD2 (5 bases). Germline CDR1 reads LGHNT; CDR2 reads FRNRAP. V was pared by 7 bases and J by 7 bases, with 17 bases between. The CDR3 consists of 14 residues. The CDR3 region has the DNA TGTGCTAGTGCCCCCCCGGGATCGTTGAATGAGCAGTTCTTC. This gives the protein CASAPPGSLNEQFF.

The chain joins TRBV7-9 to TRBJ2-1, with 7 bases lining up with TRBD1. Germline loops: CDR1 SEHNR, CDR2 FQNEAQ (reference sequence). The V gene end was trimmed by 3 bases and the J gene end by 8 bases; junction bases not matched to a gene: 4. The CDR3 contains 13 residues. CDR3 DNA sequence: TGTGCCAGCAGCTTCAGGGGGTTGGATGAGCAGTTCTTC. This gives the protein CASSFRGLDEQFF.

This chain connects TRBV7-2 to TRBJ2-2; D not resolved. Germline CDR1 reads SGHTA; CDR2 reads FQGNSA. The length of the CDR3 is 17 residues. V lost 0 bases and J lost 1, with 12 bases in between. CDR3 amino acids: CASSLAALTVNTGELFF. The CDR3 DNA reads TGTGCCAGCAGCTTAGCGGCATTAACAGTGAACACCGGGGAGCTGTTTTTT.

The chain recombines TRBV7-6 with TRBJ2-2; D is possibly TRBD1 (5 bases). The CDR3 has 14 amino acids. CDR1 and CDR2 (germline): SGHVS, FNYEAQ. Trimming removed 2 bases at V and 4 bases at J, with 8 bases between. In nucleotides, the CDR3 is TGTGCCAGCAGCTTACAGGGTGTCACCGGGGAGCTGTTTTTT. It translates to CASSLQGVTGELFF.

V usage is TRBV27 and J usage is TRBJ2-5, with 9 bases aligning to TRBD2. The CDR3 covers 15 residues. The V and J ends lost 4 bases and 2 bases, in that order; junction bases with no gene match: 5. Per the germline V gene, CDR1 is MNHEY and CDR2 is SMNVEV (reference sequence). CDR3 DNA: TGTGCCAGCAGTTCGGCGGGGGGGGCTCAAGAGACCCAGTACTTC. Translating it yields CASSSAGGAQETQYF.

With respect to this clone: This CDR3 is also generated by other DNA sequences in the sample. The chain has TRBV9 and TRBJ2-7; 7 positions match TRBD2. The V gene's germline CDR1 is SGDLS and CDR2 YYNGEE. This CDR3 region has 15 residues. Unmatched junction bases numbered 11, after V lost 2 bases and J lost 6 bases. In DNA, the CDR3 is TGTGCCAGCAGCGTTGAGGGGAGGGATCATTCCGAGCAGTACTTC. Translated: CASSVEGRDHSEQYF.

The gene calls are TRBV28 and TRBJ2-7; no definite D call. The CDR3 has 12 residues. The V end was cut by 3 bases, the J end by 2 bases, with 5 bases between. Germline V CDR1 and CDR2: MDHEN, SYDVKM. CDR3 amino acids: CASSFSTYEQYF. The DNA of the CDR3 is TGTGCCAGCAGTTTCTCGACCTACGAGCAGTACTTC.

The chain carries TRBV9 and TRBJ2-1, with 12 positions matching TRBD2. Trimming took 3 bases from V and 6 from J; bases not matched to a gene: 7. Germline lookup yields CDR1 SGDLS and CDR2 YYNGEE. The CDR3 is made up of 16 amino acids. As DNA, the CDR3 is TGTGCCAGCAGCGACAGGACTAGCGGGGTCGCCAATGAGCAGTTCTTC. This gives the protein CASSDRTSGVANEQFF.

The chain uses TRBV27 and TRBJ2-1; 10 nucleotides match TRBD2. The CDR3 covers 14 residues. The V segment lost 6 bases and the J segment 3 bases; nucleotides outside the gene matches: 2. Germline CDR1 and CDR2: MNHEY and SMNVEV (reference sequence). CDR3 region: CASRSGGVYNEQFF. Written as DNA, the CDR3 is TGTGCCAGCAGGAGCGGGGGGGTCTACAATGAGCAGTTCTTC.

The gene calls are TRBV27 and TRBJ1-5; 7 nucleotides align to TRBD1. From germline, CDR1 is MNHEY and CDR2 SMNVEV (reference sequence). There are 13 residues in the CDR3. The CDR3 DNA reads TGTGGCACAGGGGCGAAGGGCAATCAGCCCCAGCATTTT. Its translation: CGTGAKGNQPQHF.